A single sample is the source of the 9 T cell receptor beta chains below, sequenced in a study of monozygotic twins with inflammatory bowel disease. TCRdb derives one entry per CDR3 protein from the 5' RACE reads, leaving out DNA. Its clone listing holds some 99,000 distinct CDR3 sequences. The sequenced sample was blood. The receptors derive from a human donor with ulcerative colitis or Crohn's disease, or a healthy co-twin of an affected twin (not recorded which).

The chain carries TRBV25-1 and TRBJ2-1; there is no DNA to check the TCRdb D call of TRBD1. Per germline, CDR1 MGHDK and CDR2 SYGVNS. The CDR3 contains 15 residues. The CDR3 here is CASSESQGGQNEQFF.

J is TRBJ2-6 and V is TRBV10-2. CDR1 is WSHSY and CDR2 is SAAADI in the germline V gene. There are 16 residues in the CDR3. CDR3 loop: CASIGQESSGANVLTF.

The rearrangement joins TRBV28 to TRBJ2-7; the D gene TCRdb calls, TRBD1, cannot be checked with no DNA. The germline V gene encodes CDR1 MDHEN and CDR2 SYDVKM. The CDR3 sequence is 13 residues long. The CDR3 loop is CASKDPGEYEQYF. The whole variable domain, remainder taken from reference TRBV28 and TRBJ2-7, is DVKVTQSSRYLVKRTGEKVFLECVQDMDHENMFWYRQDPGLGLRLIYFSYDVKMKEKGDIPEGYSVSREKKERFSLILESASTNQTSMYLCASKDPGEYEQYFGPGTRLTVT.

This CDR3 is CASSFPNSGNTIYF. The gene calls are TRBV12-3 or TRBV12-4 and TRBJ1-3. The CDR3 extends over 14 amino acids.

The chain carries TRBV7-9 and TRBJ2-7; TCRdb indicates TRBD1, and absent DNA this call remains unverified. CDR3 size: 14 residues. The germline V gene has CDR1 SEHNR and CDR2 FQNEAQ (reference sequence). CDR3 region: CASSFGMTPAEQYF.

This chain's CDR3 is CASSFTGTSGSGAYNEQFF. The gene calls are TRBV11-3 and TRBJ2-1; TCRdb picks TRBD2, but there is no DNA to check that call. The CDR3 runs to 19 residues. Germline values: CDR1 SGHNT, CDR2 YENEEA.

This chain uses TRBV20-1 with TRBJ2-1; absent DNA, TCRdb's TRBD2 call cannot be checked. Germline CDR1 DFQATT, CDR2 SNEGSKA (reference sequence). The length of the CDR3 is 20 residues. CDR3 sequence: CSARDTEEWVRTTTGNEQFF.

This rearrangement joins TRBV28 to TRBJ2-3. The CDR3 has 14 amino acids. Germline V gene sequence: CDR1 MDHEN, CDR2 SYDVKM. The CDR3 reads CASSRAQGTDTQYF.

The chain joins TRBV4-2 to TRBJ2-7. Germline-derived CDR1 and CDR2 are LGHNA and YNFKEQ. The CDR3 consists of 15 residues. The CDR3 loop is CASSQDRQGSYEQYF.